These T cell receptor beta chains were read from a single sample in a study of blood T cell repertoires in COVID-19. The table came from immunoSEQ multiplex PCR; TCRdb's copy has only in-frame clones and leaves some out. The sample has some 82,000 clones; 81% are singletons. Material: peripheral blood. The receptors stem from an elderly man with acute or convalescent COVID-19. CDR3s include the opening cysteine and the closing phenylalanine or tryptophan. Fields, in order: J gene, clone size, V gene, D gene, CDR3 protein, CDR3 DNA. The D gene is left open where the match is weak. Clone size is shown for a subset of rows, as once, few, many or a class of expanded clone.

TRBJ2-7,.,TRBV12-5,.,CASGAQTSYEQYF,TGTGCTAGTGGCGCACAAACCTCCTACGAGCAGTACTTC
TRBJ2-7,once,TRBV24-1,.,CATSDDRQEQYF,TGTGCCACCAGTGACGACCGACAGGAGCAGTACTTC
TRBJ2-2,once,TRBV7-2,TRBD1,CASSRDRGQAGELFF,TGTGCCAGCAGCCGTGACAGGGGCCAGGCCGGGGAGCTGTTTTTT
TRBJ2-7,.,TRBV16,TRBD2,CASSRQGGSYEQYF,TGTGCCAGCAGCCGGCAGGGAGGGTCCTACGAGCAGTACTTC
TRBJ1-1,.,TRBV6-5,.,CASSYGKSYTEAFF,TGTGCCAGCAGTTACGGCAAATCCTACACTGAAGCTTTCTTT
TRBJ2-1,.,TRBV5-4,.,CASSPIAASSYNEQFF,TGTGCCAGCAGCCCCATAGCGGCCAGCTCCTACAATGAGCAGTTCTTC
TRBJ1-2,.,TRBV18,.,CASSPQEIYGYTF,TGTGCCAGCTCACCACAGGAGATCTATGGCTACACCTTC
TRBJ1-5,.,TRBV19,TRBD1,CASSTGQGWQPQHF,TGTGCCAGTAGTACCGGACAGGGGTGGCAGCCCCAGCATTTT
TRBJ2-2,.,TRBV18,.,CASSPARGSTGELFF,TGTGCCAGCTCACCAGCCAGGGGATCCACCGGGGAGCTGTTTTTT
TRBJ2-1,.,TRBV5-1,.,CASVDYPNYNEQFF,TGCGCCAGCGTGGACTACCCTAACTACAATGAGCAGTTCTTC
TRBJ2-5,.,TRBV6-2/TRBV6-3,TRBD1,CASSRDRVETQYF,TGTGCCAGCAGCCGGGACAGGGTAGAGACCCAGTACTTC
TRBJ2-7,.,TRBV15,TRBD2,CATSMGREPTYEQYF,TGTGCCACCAGCATGGGGCGGGAGCCAACCTACGAGCAGTACTTC
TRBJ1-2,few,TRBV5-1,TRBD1,CASSLVDRGQVGYTF,TGCGCCAGCAGCTTGGTCGACAGGGGGCAAGTTGGCTACACCTTC
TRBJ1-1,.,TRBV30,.,CAWTKGLNTEAFF,TGTGCCTGGACTAAGGGGCTGAACACTGAAGCTTTCTTT
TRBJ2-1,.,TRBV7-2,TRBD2,CASGRLADSYNEQFF,TGTGCCAGCGGGCGACTAGCAGACTCCTACAATGAGCAGTTCTTC
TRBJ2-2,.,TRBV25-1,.,CASSSQGNTGELFF,TGTGCCAGCAGTTCACAGGGGAACACCGGGGAGCTGTTTTTT
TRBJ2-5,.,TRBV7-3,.,CASSLGGVQETQYF,TGTGCCAGCAGCTTAGGAGGGGTACAAGAGACCCAGTACTTC
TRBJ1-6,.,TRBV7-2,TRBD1,CASSLGTGTYNSPLHF,TGTGCCAGCAGCTTAGGGACAGGGACCTATAATTCACCCCTCCACTTT
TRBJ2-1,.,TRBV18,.,CASSPSYSYNEQFF,TGTGCCAGCTCACCCTCTTACTCCTACAATGAGCAGTTCTTC
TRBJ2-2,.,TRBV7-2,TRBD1,CASSLVGQGAGGELFF,TGTGCCAGCAGCTTAGTGGGCCAGGGGGCGGGCGGGGAGCTGTTTTTT
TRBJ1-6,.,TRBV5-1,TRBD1,CASSSSGTGRTPLHF,TGCGCCAGCAGCTCCTCCGGGACAGGGCGGACACCCCTCCACTTT
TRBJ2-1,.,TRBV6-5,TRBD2,CASSRGRLGNEQFF,TGTGCCAGCAGTCGCGGGAGGCTAGGGAATGAGCAGTTCTTC
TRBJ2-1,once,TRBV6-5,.,CATGRAAYNEQFF,TGTGCCACCGGGCGAGCGGCTTACAATGAGCAGTTCTTC
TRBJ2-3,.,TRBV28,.,CASSRTGYTQLGYTQYF,TGTGCCAGCAGTCGGACGGGATATACGCAGTTAGGATATACGCAGTATTTT
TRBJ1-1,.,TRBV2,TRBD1,CATSGTGWTEAFF,TGTGCCACCTCCGGGACAGGGTGGACTGAAGCTTTCTTT
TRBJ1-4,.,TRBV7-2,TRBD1,CASSSTGVGEKLFF,TGTGCCAGCAGCTCCACAGGGGTCGGGGAAAAACTGTTTTTT
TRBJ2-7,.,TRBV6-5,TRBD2,CASRTAGADSYEQYF,TGTGCCAGCAGAACGGCGGGAGCCGATTCCTACGAGCAGTACTTC
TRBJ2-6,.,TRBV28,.,CASSLFRGHPSGANVLTF,TGTGCCAGCAGTTTATTCAGGGGACATCCCTCTGGGGCCAACGTCCTGACTTTC
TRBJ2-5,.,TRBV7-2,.,CASSLAGVQETQYF,TGTGCCAGCAGCTTAGCGGGAGTCCAAGAGACCCAGTACTTC
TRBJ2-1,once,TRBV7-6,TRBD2,CASSSQSGSLSEQFF,TGTGCCAGCAGCTCTCAAAGCGGGAGCCTAAGTGAGCAGTTCTTC
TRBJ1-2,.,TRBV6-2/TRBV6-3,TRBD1,CASSPGTGFGYTF,TGTGCCAGCAGTCCCGGGACAGGGTTCGGCTACACCTTC
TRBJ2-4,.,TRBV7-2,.,CASSADRSENIQYF,TGTGCCAGCAGCGCGGACAGATCTGAAAACATTCAGTACTTC
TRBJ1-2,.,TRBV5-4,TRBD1,CASSPTTGDGYTF,TGTGCCAGCAGCCCAACGACAGGGGATGGCTACACCTTC
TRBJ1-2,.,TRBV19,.,CASSFSNSNYGYTF,TGTGCCAGTAGTTTCTCAAACAGCAACTATGGCTACACCTTC
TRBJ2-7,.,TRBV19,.,CASSSGDYSYEQYF,TGTGCCAGTAGTAGCGGCGATTACTCCTACGAGCAGTACTTC
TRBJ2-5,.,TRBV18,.,CASSATRNQETQYF,TGTGCCAGCTCAGCTACCAGGAATCAAGAGACCCAGTACTTC
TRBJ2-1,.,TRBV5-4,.,CASSLVLLAGSYNEQFF,TGTGCCAGCAGCTTGGTTTTGTTAGCCGGCTCCTACAATGAGCAGTTCTTC
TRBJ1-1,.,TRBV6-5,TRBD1,CASNLQGENTEAFF,TGTGCCAGCAACCTACAGGGGGAGAACACTGAAGCTTTCTTT
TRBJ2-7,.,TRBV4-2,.,CASSPDRFAYEQYF,TGTGCCAGCAGCCCCGACAGGTTCGCCTACGAGCAGTACTTC
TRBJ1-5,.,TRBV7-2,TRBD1,CASSLGQGANQPQHF,TGTGCCAGCAGCTTAGGGCAGGGGGCTAATCAGCCCCAGCATTTT
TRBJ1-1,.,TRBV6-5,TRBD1,CASSRAGTGDSEAFF,TGTGCCAGCAGTAGAGCCGGGACAGGGGATTCTGAAGCTTTCTTT
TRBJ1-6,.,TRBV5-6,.,CASNGRIGGSPLHF,TGTGCCAGTAATGGGAGAATCGGAGGTTCACCCCTCCACTTT
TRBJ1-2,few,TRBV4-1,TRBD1,CASSPRDREDYGYTF,TGCGCCAGCAGCCCGCGGGACAGGGAGGACTATGGCTACACCTTC
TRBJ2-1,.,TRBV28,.,CATSLYNEQFF,TGTGCCACTAGCTTGTACAATGAGCAGTTCTTC
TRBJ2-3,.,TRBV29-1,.,CSGQSFRGTQYF,TGCAGCGGTCAAAGTTTTCGGGGTACGCAGTATTTT
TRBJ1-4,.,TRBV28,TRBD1,CASSLSGGGGEKLFF,TGTGCCAGCAGTTTATCAGGGGGTGGCGGTGAAAAACTGTTTTTT
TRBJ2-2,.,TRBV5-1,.,CASSPLQGSSGELFF,TGCGCCAGCAGCCCGCTACAGGGTTCGAGCGGGGAGCTGTTTTTT
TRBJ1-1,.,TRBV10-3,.,CAISVQGNTEAFF,TGTGCCATCAGTGTCCAGGGTAACACTGAAGCTTTCTTT
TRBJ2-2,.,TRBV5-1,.,CASSLVRDRELFF,TGCGCCAGCAGCTTGGTCAGGGATCGGGAGCTGTTTTTT
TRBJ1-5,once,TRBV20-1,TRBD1,CSASTDRVQFVRSNQPQHF,TGCAGTGCTAGTACGGACAGGGTTCAGTTTGTTAGAAGCAATCAGCCCCAGCATTTT
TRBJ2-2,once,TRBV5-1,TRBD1,CASSLRTGEAGELFF,TGCGCCAGCAGCCTAAGGACAGGGGAGGCCGGGGAGCTGTTTTTT
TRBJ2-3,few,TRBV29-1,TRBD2,CSVEPTSGTEYF,TGCAGCGTTGAGCCGACTAGCGGGACGGAGTATTTT
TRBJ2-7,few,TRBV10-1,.,CASGRYDEQYF,TGCGCCAGCGGGAGGTATGACGAGCAGTACTTC
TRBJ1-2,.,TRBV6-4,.,CASSDRGNGYTF,TGTGCCAGCAGTGACAGGGGGAATGGCTACACCTTC
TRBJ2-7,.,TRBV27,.,CASSLSIGGQRHEQYF,TGTGCCAGCAGTTTATCGATTGGTGGACAGCGCCACGAGCAGTACTTC
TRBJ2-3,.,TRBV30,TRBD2,CAWRRGGSRDTQYF,TGTGCCTGGCGTCGGGGCGGGAGTAGGGATACGCAGTATTTT
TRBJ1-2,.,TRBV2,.,CASRQTVNYGYTF,TGTGCCAGCAGGCAGACAGTAAACTATGGCTACACCTTC